This T cell receptor beta chain derives from a study of T-cell memory formation after mild COVID-19 (dated by TCRdb to 2020 to 2023). Background for the entire study: Most TCR sequence clusters were specific to one of the two donors. T-cell clones expanding and contracting after mild COVID-19 in two donors were tracked by longitudinal TCRalpha and TCRbeta repertoire sequencing. The cohort comprised two young, previously healthy adult volunteers, one female and one male. The full study reports these points: Contracting CD4+ clones were located mainly in the CM and EM memory subsets, whereas CD8+ clones were found to be enriched in EMRA. Whether the second-wave clones peaking on day 37 were SARS-CoV-2 specific was not confirmed. Clones contracting from day 15 to 85 had balanced CD4/CD8 phenotypes, while a second wave expanding from day 15 to 37 was biased towards CD4+. Only two mild cases were covered by the study, and larger cohorts that include severe cases with pre-infection samples were considered necessary. The detection of some responding clones in pre-infection memory suggests that pre-existing cross-reactive memory T cells joined the SARS-CoV-2 response.

In regard to this clonotype: What antigen it recognizes has not been identified. No quality values exist for individual bases; no much larger clone is one base distant.

Ficoll-Paque density gradient centrifugation was used to isolate PBMCs. These reads were obtained on an Illumina NovaSeq 6000. TCRalpha and TCRbeta cDNA libraries were constructed by 5'RACE with constant-segment primers, with sample barcodes and unique molecular identifiers being introduced. Trizol reagent was used to extract RNA from every sample. The libraries were amplified in two PCR steps, and the second step added a second sample barcode and Illumina TruSeq adapters. Sequencing of libraries was performed on an Illumina NovaSeq with 2 x 150 bp paired-end reads. The source study handled its data this way. Reads were demultiplexed and collapsed into UMI-guided consensus sequences with migec v1.2.7. With mixcr v2.1.11, UMI consensuses were aligned to TRA and TRB V and J templates and assembled into clonotypes. Expanded or contracted clonotypes were those called significant by both edgeR and NoisET, with noise models trained on biological replicates. edgeR calls used a false discovery rate-adjusted p below 0.01 and a log2 fold-change threshold of 1. As an exploratory analysis of dynamics, max-normalized trajectories of the 1000 most abundant clonotypes were examined by PCA with hierarchical clustering. Each responding clone was given a CD4 or CD8 phenotype based on the CD4+ and CD8+ repertoires, which had been sequenced separately. TCRdb passed the public sequencing reads through fastp at Q25 and MiXCR, retaining productive beta sequences. Duplicate CDR3 protein sequences are folded into a single record with the most common DNA and genes. TCRdb, not the authors, supplied the V and J calls. The sample includes around 220,000 distinct CDR3 sequences, with about 15% observed a single time. The top ten clonotypes cover approximately 3.6% of the sample.

V loses 3 bases of germline sequence and J loses 7 bases, and the interval between the two ends is 10 bases. The CDR3 spans 14 residues, from the cysteine through the phenylalanine. The only DNA kept is the CDR3, 42 bases in frame from the first base. Sequencing was performed on PBMCs or a T cell subset sorted from them (not recorded which). The chain links TRBV12-3 or TRBV12-4 with TRBJ1-6; TRBD1 is possibly the D segment (5 matching bases). This sequence originates from a man aged 18 to 29 who had mild COVID-19 (a few samples of this study predate the infection). The sample titles of this study are shuffled in the database, so cell type and time point are left out; the donor was told from shared clones. The DNA sequence is given as TGTGCCAGCAGTTTTGTAGGGACCAATTCACCCCTCCACTTT. Its translation is CASSFVGTNSPLHF.